These 17 T cell receptor beta chains share one sample of origin, sequenced in a study of blood T cell repertoires in COVID-19. TCRdb's table, derived via immunoSEQ multiplex PCR, lists solely in-frame clones and lacks some. The repertoire includes about 81,000 clones, 60% to 80% of them detected once, and roughly 4.2% sits in the top ten. Sequencing was performed on peripheral blood. The receptors originated from a woman aged 50 to 60 with acute or convalescent COVID-19.

J is TRBJ2-2 and V is TRBV4-3; TRBD2 aligns across 8 bases. After removal of 4 bases from V and 1 base from J, the junction contained 5 bases not matched to a gene. Germline CDR1 is LGHNA and CDR2 is YSLEER. This CDR3 is built from 16 residues. The CDR3 protein is CASSPPGLENTGELFF. The CDR3 DNA reads as TGCGCCAGCAGCCCTCCGGGACTAGAGAACACCGGGGAGCTGTTTTTT.

This rearrangement joins TRBV28 to TRBJ1-1, with D possibly matching TRBD1 (5 bases). The ends were cut back, 5 bases at V and 8 bases at J, with 6 bases in the middle. This CDR3 region has 10 residues. Germline CDR1 reads MDHEN; CDR2 reads SYDVKM. The CDR3 protein is CASSGGEAFF. The CDR3 DNA is TGTGCCAGCAGTGGGGGGGAAGCTTTCTTT.

The CDR3 loop is CASSQPGGLAGGDEQFF. The CDR3 DNA is TGTGCCAGCAGCCAGCCTGGGGGACTAGCGGGGGGCGATGAGCAGTTCTTC. This chain joins TRBV3-1 (or the pseudogene TRBV3-2) and TRBJ2-1; TRBD2 aligns across 15 bases. V gave up 3 bases and J gave up 8 bases; unmatched junction bases: 8. Germline V gene sequence: CDR1 LGHDT, CDR2 YNNKEL (reference sequence). The CDR3 spans 17 residues.

The chain carries TRBV2 and TRBJ1-1; D remains unclear. The CDR3 spans 14 residues. Germline CDR1 and CDR2: SNHLY and FYNNEI. The ends were cut back, 4 bases at V and 2 bases at J, with 11 bases in the middle. As DNA, the CDR3 is TGTGCCAGCAGTGTGGGCTACATCAACACTGAAGCTTTCTTT. This sequence encodes CASSVGYINTEAFF.

The V and J genes are TRBV6-2 or TRBV6-3 and TRBJ2-7, with D possibly matching TRBD1 (6 bases). CDR1 and CDR2 from the germline V gene are MNHEY and SVGEGT. CDR3 length: 14 amino acids. Trimming shortened V by 4 bases and J by 3 bases, and 13 bases separated the two germline ends. The CDR3 nucleotides are TGTGCCAGCAGTTGGGGACACGGGGTCTACGAGCAGTACTTC. Its protein is CASSWGHGVYEQYF.

This chain joins TRBV6-5 and TRBJ1-5; a possible D gene is TRBD1 (5 bases). Trimming removed 7 bases from V and 1 base from J, with 11 bases in between. The germline gives CDR1 MNHEY, CDR2 SVGAGI. The CDR3 covers 14 residues. The CDR3 is CASTLGGSNQPQHF. CDR3 nucleotides: TGTGCCAGCACCCTGGGGGGGAGCAATCAGCCCCAGCATTTT.

This clone was counted a few times. In nucleotides, the CDR3 is TGTGCCAGCAGCCAATCGGAGACCCAGTACTTC. It translates to CASSQSETQYF. The chain links TRBV7-8 to TRBJ2-5; D unclear. The CDR3 totals 11 residues. Germline V CDR1 and CDR2: SGHVS, FQNEAQ. Trimming took 5 bases from V and 5 from J, leaving 6 bases between them.

This clone occurred a few times. J is TRBJ1-1 and V is TRBV19; D call uncertain. Per the germline V gene, CDR1 is LNHDA and CDR2 is SQIVND (reference sequence). V was shortened by 1 base and J by 0 bases, with 9 bases between the two germline ends. The CDR3 length is 15 residues. This chain's CDR3 is CASSIGEGLNTEAFF. The CDR3 region has the DNA TGTGCCAGTAGTATAGGGGAGGGCCTGAACACTGAAGCTTTCTTT.

J is TRBJ2-5 and V is TRBV21-1; the table calls TRBD1, which could not be checked here. TRBV21-1 constitutes a pseudogene. CDR3 size: 13 residues. CDR3 residues: CAGSRTGNGTQYF. CDR3 in DNA: TGTGCCGGCTCCCGGACAGGGAATGGGACCCAGTACTTC.

The rearrangement links TRBV30 to TRBJ1-4, with D hard to call. The CDR3 consists of 14 residues. Per germline, CDR1 GTSNPN and CDR2 SVGIG (reference sequence). The V gene lost 0 bases and the J gene lost 7 bases, with 12 bases spanning the gap. This chain's CDR3 is CAWSVGGSIEKLFF. Here the CDR3 DNA reads TGTGCCTGGAGTGTAGGAGGATCTATTGAAAAACTGTTTTTT.

The J gene is TRBJ1-5, the V gene TRBV2; 8 nucleotides line up with TRBD1. The CDR3 contains 15 residues. J lost 2 bases, V lost 6 bases, and 6 bases had no gene match. Germline CDR1 is SNHLY and CDR2 is FYNNEI. The CDR3 sequence is CASSGTGYGNQPQHF. The CDR3 DNA sequence: TGTGCCAGCAGCGGGACAGGCTACGGCAATCAGCCCCAGCATTTT. Full variable domain (remainder filled in from reference TRBV2 and TRBJ1-5): EPEVTQTPSHQVTQMGQEVILRCVPISNHLYFYWYRQILGQKVEFLVSFYNNEISEKSEIFDDQFSVERPDGSNFTLKIRSTKLEDSAMYFCASSGTGYGNQPQHFGDGTRLSIL.

The chain joins TRBV29-1 to TRBJ1-4; D is ambiguous. The V gene's germline CDR1 is SQVTM and CDR2 ANQGSEA. The V end was cut by 4 bases, the J end by 8 bases, with 11 bases between. The CDR3 has 12 amino acids. The CDR3 region is CSVAGIGEKLFF. DNA for the CDR3: TGCAGCGTTGCCGGCATCGGGGAAAAACTGTTTTTT.

This clone has just one count. The chain has TRBV28 and TRBJ1-2; maybe TRBD1 (6 bases). Germline-derived CDR1 and CDR2 are MDHEN and SYDVKM. Trimming removed 6 bases at V and 7 bases at J, with 18 bases between. This CDR3 contains 14 residues. The chain's CDR3 is CASRPLGGPGGYTF. CDR3 sequence (DNA): TGTGCCAGCAGACCCCTGGGGGGGCCGGGTGGCTACACCTTC.

This clone was found a few times. The DNA of the CDR3 is TGTGCCAGCACCCCGGGGGGGTCCTCTGGTGGCTACACCTTC. It encodes CASTPGGSSGGYTF. The J gene is TRBJ1-2, the V gene TRBV6-5, with D perhaps matching TRBD1 (5 bases). Trimming took off 7 bases at V and 7 bases at J, with 19 bases between the two ends. The CDR3 has 14 amino acids. Germline V gene sequence: CDR1 MNHEY, CDR2 SVGAGI.

The J gene is TRBJ1-5, the V gene TRBV12-3 or TRBV12-4; no firm D call. This CDR3 comprises 13 residues. V gave up 2 bases and J gave up 2 bases, with 4 bases separating them. In DNA, the CDR3 is TGTGCCAGCAGTTTAACGGGCAATCAGCCCCAGCATTTT. Its protein product is CASSLTGNQPQHF.

The genes are TRBV28 and TRBJ1-5; perhaps TRBD1 as D (6 bases). Germline-derived CDR1 and CDR2 are MDHEN and SYDVKM. CDR3 length equals 13 residues. The V end lost 7 bases, the J end lost 7 bases, and 14 bases lay between the germline ends. The CDR3: CASTWTAIQPQHF. DNA for the CDR3: TGTGCCAGCACCTGGACAGCCATACAGCCCCAGCATTTT.

With respect to this clone: The sample has other DNA sequences that encode this CDR3 too. The CDR3: CASSLGGQFSGNTIYF. DNA for the CDR3: TGTGCCAGCAGCTTAGGGGGACAATTCTCTGGAAACACCATATATTTT. This sequence joins TRBV7-6 and TRBJ1-3; tentative D call: TRBD1 (6 bases). From germline, CDR1 is SGHVS and CDR2 FNYEAQ. This CDR3 comprises 16 residues. V was pared by 1 base and J by 0 bases, with 10 bases between.